This entry concerns a single T cell receptor (beta chain). The data belong to a study of T cell changes during pregnancy in multiple sclerosis. The CDR3 runs 16 residues. Germline V gene data show CDR1 as MNHEY and CDR2 as SVGAGI. Trimming pared 4 bases from V and 4 bases from J, leaving 20 bases between. The table came from immunoSEQ multiplex PCR; TCRdb's copy has only in-frame clones and leaves some out. The sample has about 92,000 clones; 85% to 95% are singletons. The chain combines TRBV6-5 with TRBJ2-7; D not resolved. This TCR derives from a female donor with multiple sclerosis, enrolled in a pregnancy study. The sequenced sample was peripheral blood, obtained in the first trimester of pregnancy. As DNA, the CDR3 is TGTGCCAGCAGTTCCAAAACCCGAGTCGGGTATTACGAGCAGTACTTC. Its translation: CASSSKTRVGYYEQYF.